The 8 T cell receptor beta chains given below trace back to one sample, sequenced in a study of blood T cell repertoires in COVID-19. The table came from immunoSEQ multiplex PCR; TCRdb's copy has only in-frame clones and leaves some out. The sample includes 100,000 to 150,000 clones, about 87% of them seen just once. The specimen was peripheral blood. The receptors originated from a woman aged 45-65 years with acute or convalescent COVID-19.

V and J are TRBV5-1 and TRBJ2-1; D is possibly TRBD2 (6 bases). The CDR3 runs 14 residues. CDR1 and CDR2 from the germline V gene are SGHRS and YFSETQ. Trimming took 4 bases from V and 0 from J, leaving 8 bases between them. DNA for the CDR3: TGCGCCAGCAGCCGGGGGAGCTCCTACAATGAGCAGTTCTTC. It translates to CASSRGSSYNEQFF. Based on the CDR3 plus reference TRBV5-1 and TRBJ2-1, the full variable domain is KAGVTQTPRYLIKTRGQQVTLSCSPISGHRSVSWYQQTPGQGLQFLFEYFSETQRNKGNFPGRFSGRQFSNSRSEMNVSTLELGDSALYLCASSRGSSYNEQFFGPGTRLTVL.

This clone appeared once. The J gene is TRBJ1-5, the V gene TRBV7-2; the D is unclear. In germline, CDR1 is SGHTA, CDR2 FQGNSA. V shed 3 bases and J shed 2 bases, with 8 bases lying between them. The CDR3 runs to 14 residues. In DNA form, the CDR3 reads TGTGCCAGCAGCTTGAGGGTAGGCAATCAGCCCCAGCATTTT. This sequence encodes CASSLRVGNQPQHF.

The chain links TRBV9 to TRBJ1-1; 7 nucleotides agree with TRBD1. The CDR3 has 15 amino acids. V lost 4 bases to trimming and J lost 3 bases; unmatched junction nucleotides: 9. CDR1 and CDR2 (germline): SGDLS, YYNGEE. The CDR3: CASSSRQGLDTEAFF. The CDR3, as DNA: TGTGCCAGCAGCTCCCGACAGGGTTTGGACACTGAAGCTTTCTTT.

The V and J genes are TRBV12-3 or TRBV12-4 and TRBJ2-7; no clear D. The V end lost 6 bases, the J end lost 4 bases, and 13 bases lay between the germline ends. This CDR3 spans 13 amino acids. CDR3 loop: CASSLNVLYEQYF. The DNA of the CDR3 is TGTGCCAGCAGCCTAAACGTCCTGTACGAGCAGTACTTC.

The CDR3 protein is CASSAGYSYEQYF. In DNA, the CDR3 is TGTGCCAGTAGTGCAGGGTACTCCTACGAGCAGTACTTC. V is TRBV19 and J is TRBJ2-7; possible D gene TRBD1, 5 bases. The CDR3 spans 13 residues. Germline values: CDR1 LNHDA, CDR2 SQIVND (reference sequence). V lost 5 bases and J 0 bases, leaving 8 bases between the germline ends. Full variable domain (remainder filled in from reference TRBV19 and TRBJ2-7): DGGITQSPKYLFRKEGQNVTLSCEQNLNHDAMYWYRQDPGQGLRLIYYSQIVNDFQKGDIAEGYSVSREKKESFPLTVTSAQKNPTAFYLCASSAGYSYEQYFGPGTRLTVT.

The chain has TRBV11-3 and TRBJ2-7; 11 positions match TRBD2. Germline V gene sequence: CDR1 SGHNT, CDR2 YENEEA. The length of the CDR3 is 15 residues. Losses at the gene ends were 6 bases for V and 2 bases for J; bases not matched to a gene: 6. CDR3 loop: CASRPTSGATYEQYF. Here the CDR3 DNA reads TGTGCCAGCAGACCGACTAGCGGGGCCACCTACGAGCAGTACTTC. The whole variable domain, remainder taken from reference TRBV11-3 and TRBJ2-7, is EAGVVQSPRYKIIEKKQPVAFWCNPISGHNTLYWYLQNLGQGPELLIRYENEEAVDDSQLPKDRFSAERLKGVDSTLKIQPAELGDSAVYLCASRPTSGATYEQYFGPGTRLTVT.

The chain uses TRBV12-5 and TRBJ2-1; 7 positions agree with TRBD2. Germline V lookup: CDR1 LGHNT, CDR2 FRNRAP. V lost 6 bases, J lost 4 bases, and 6 bases stayed unmatched. The length of the CDR3 is 14 residues. The CDR3: CASGPTSDYNEQFF. In DNA, the CDR3 is TGTGCTAGTGGCCCTACTAGCGATTACAATGAGCAGTTCTTC.

This clone occurred a few times. CDR3 amino acids: CASSQGENQPQHF. The CDR3 DNA reads TGTGCCAGCAGCCAAGGGGAGAATCAGCCCCAGCATTTT. The chain joins TRBV3-1 (or the pseudogene TRBV3-2) to TRBJ1-5; D is unresolved. Trimming pared 1 base from V and 4 bases from J, leaving 5 bases between. CDR1 and CDR2 (germline): LGHDT, YNNKEL (reference sequence). The CDR3 spans 13 residues.